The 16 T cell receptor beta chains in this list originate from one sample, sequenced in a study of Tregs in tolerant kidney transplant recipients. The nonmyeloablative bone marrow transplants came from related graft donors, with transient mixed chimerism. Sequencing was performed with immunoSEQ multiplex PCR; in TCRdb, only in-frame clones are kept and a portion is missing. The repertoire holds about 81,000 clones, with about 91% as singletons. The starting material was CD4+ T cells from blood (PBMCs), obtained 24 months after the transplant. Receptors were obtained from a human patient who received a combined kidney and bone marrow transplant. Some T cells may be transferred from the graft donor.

CDR3 bases: TGCGCCAGCAGCCAAGATCCCCGGGCAGATACGCAGTATTTT. Amino acids: CASSQDPRADTQYF. This chain links TRBV4-3 with TRBJ2-3; D gene ambiguous. Trimming left V 0 bases short and J 4 bases short, with 8 bases between. The CDR3 length is 14 residues. The germline V gene has CDR1 LGHNA and CDR2 YSLEER.

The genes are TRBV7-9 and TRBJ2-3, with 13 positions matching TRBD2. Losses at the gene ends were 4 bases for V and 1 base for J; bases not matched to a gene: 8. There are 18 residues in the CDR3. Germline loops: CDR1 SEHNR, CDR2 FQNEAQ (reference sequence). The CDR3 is CASSSGLAGYPRTDTQYF. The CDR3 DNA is TGTGCCAGCAGCTCGGGACTAGCGGGGTATCCGCGCACAGATACGCAGTATTTT.

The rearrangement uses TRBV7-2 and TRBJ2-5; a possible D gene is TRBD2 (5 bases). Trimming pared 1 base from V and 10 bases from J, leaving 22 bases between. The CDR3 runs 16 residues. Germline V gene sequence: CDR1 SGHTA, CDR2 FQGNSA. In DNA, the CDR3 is TGTGCCAGCAGCTTAGTTTTCCTGGACTTAGCCCGAGGCCAGTACTTC. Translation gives CASSLVFLDLARGQYF.

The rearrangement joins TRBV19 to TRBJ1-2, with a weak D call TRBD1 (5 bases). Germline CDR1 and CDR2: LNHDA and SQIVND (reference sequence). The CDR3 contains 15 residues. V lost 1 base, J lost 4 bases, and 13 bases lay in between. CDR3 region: CASSIGRALGYGYTF. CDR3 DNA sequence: TGTGCCAGTAGTATAGGCAGGGCCCTGGGCTATGGCTACACCTTC. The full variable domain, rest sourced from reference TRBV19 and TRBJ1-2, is DGGITQSPKYLFRKEGQNVTLSCEQNLNHDAMYWYRQDPGQGLRLIYYSQIVNDFQKGDIAEGYSVSREKKESFPLTVTSAQKNPTAFYLCASSIGRALGYGYTFGSGTRLTVV.

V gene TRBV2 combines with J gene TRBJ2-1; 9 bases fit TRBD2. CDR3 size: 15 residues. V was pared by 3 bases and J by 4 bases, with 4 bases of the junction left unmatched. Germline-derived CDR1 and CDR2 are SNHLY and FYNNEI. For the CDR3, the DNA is TGTGCCAGCAGTGACGCTAGCGGGATTTACAATGAGCAGTTCTTC. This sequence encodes CASSDASGIYNEQFF.

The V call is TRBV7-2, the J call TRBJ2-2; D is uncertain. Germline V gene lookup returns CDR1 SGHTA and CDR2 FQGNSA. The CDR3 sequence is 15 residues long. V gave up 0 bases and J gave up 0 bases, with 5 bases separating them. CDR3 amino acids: CASSLAHANTGELFF. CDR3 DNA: TGTGCCAGCAGCTTAGCACACGCGAACACCGGGGAGCTGTTTTTT.

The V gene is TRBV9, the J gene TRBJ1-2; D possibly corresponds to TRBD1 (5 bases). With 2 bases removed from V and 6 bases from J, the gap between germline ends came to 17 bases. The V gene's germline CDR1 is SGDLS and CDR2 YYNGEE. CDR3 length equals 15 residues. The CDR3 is CASSVRGSVEDGYTF. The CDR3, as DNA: TGTGCCAGCAGCGTTAGGGGCTCAGTTGAGGATGGCTACACCTTC.

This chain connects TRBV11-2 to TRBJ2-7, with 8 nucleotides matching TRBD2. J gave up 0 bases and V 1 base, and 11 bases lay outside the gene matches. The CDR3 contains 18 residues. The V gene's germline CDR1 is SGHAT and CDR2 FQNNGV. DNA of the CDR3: TGTGCCAGCAGCTTAGGGGCGATAGCGGGACGCGTCTCCTACGAGCAGTACTTC. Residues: CASSLGAIAGRVSYEQYF.

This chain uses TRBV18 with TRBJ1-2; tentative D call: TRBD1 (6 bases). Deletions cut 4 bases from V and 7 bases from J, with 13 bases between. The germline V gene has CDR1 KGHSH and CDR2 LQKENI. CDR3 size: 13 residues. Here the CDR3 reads CASSQGDEVGYTF. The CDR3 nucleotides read TGTGCCAGCTCACAGGGGGACGAAGTTGGCTACACCTTC.

In DNA form, the CDR3 reads TGTGCCAGCAGCTCTAGGGGCCACAGGGGACTAGCGGAAACCTACGAGCAGTACTTC. Residues: CASSSRGHRGLAETYEQYF. This chain uses TRBV7-3 with TRBJ2-7; TRBD2 agrees at 11 bases. This CDR3 contains 19 residues. Unmatched junction bases numbered 16, after V lost 4 bases and J lost 2 bases. Germline V lookup: CDR1 SGHTA, CDR2 FQGTGA.

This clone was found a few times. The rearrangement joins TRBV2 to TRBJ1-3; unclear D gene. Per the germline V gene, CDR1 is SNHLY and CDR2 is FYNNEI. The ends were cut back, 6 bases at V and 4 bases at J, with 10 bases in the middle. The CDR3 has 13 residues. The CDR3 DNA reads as TGTGCCAGCAGGAAGGAGGCCGGAAACACCATATATTTT. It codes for CASRKEAGNTIYF.

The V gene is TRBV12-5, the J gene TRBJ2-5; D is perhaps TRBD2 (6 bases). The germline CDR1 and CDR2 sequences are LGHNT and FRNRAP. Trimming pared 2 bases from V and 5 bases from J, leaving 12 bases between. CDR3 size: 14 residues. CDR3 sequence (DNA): TGTGCTAGTGGTTTGTGGGGGGTCGGGGAGACCCAGTACTTC. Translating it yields CASGLWGVGETQYF.

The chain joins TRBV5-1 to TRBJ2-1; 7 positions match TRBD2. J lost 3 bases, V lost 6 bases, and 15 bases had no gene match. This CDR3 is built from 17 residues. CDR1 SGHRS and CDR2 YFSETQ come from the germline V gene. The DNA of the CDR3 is TGCGCCAGCACTTATGCGGGAGTAAAGGGAGTCTACAATGAGCAGTTCTTC. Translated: CASTYAGVKGVYNEQFF.

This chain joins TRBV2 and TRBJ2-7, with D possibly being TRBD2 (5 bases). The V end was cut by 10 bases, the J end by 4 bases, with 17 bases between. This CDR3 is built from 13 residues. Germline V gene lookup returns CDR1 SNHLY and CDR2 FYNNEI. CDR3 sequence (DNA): TGTGCCACCCGGAGGAACCAACCTTACGAGCAGTACTTC. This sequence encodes CATRRNQPYEQYF.

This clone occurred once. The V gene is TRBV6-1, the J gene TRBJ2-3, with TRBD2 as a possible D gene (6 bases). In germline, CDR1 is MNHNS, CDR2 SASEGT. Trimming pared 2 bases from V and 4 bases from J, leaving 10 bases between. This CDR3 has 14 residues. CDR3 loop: CASSELRGSDTQYF. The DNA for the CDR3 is TGTGCCAGCAGTGAATTGCGGGGCTCAGATACGCAGTATTTT.

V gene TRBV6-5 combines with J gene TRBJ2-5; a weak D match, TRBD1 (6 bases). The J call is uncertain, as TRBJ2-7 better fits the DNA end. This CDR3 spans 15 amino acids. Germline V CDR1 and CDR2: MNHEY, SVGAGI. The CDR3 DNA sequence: TGTGCCAGCAGCCGCCTAGGGGGTAGATCCTACGAGCAGTACTTC. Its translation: CASSRLGGRSYEQYF.